This entry concerns a single TCR beta chain. The antigen remains undetermined. Since a much larger clone is just one base distant, this may be a read error. The sample comes from a study of Graves' ophthalmopathy and Graves' hyperthyroidism. Study observations and caveats: Between ophthalmopathy and stable hyperthyroidism, a 13-signature model drew a separation with around 86% sensitivity and over 80% specificity. Also, most clonotypes expanded in the thyroid above 0.001 frequency appeared in blood.

Ages of hyperthyroidism patients ran from 18 to 65, and their diagnoses were new, under 2 months' duration. RNA transcripts served as template for amplifying TCR beta CDR3 sequences. First-round RT-PCR relied on HTBI primers, and a second-round multiplex PCR came next. TCRdb recomputed calls from the multiplex PCR reads with MiXCR, one row per CDR3 protein. The sample includes around 1.1 million distinct CDR3 sequences, around a third seen only once; the top ten take around 10%. There are 13 residues in the CDR3. CDR1 SGHTA and CDR2 FQGNSA come from the germline V gene. V is TRBV7-2 and J is TRBJ1-2, with D unclear. Material for sequencing was peripheral blood or thyroid tissue (not recorded which). The source is an adult man with Graves' hyperthyroidism. The CDR3 reads CAGSLVAHEDYTF. As DNA, the CDR3 is TGTGCCGGCAGCTTAGTCGCGCACGAGGACTACACCTTC.